This T cell receptor (beta chain) was profiled in a study of T cells in Graves' hyperthyroidism and ophthalmopathy. Amplification targeted TCR beta CDR3 regions from RNA transcripts. The TCR CDR3 first-round RT-PCR relied on the HTBI primer set. Using its own MiXCR run on the multiplex PCR reads, TCRdb lists one record per CDR3 protein. This sample has around 540,000 distinct CDR3 sequences; approximately 16% occur once, and the top ten carry around 28%. V dropped 3 bases and J dropped 6 bases, with 8 bases sitting between them. The CDR3 length is 12 residues. Germline V CDR1 and CDR2: LNHNV, YYDKDF (reference sequence). The study left out patients who had uncontrolled infection, other autoimmune disease, pregnancy or lactation.

The chain is built from TRBV15 and TRBJ1-2; the D gene is possibly TRBD1 (5 bases). This TCR came from a woman in her twenties or thirties with Graves' ophthalmopathy. Sample: blood. The CDR3 DNA reads TGTGCCACCAGCAGTGCAGGGAATGGCTACACCTTC. Protein product: CATSSAGNGYTF.